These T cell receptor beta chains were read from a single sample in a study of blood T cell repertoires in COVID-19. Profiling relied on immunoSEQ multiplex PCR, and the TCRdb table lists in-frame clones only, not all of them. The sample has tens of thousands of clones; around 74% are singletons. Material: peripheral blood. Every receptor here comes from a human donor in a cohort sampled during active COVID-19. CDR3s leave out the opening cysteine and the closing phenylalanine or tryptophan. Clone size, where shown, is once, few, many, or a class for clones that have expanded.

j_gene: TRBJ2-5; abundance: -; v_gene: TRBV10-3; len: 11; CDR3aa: AISTTGGETQY
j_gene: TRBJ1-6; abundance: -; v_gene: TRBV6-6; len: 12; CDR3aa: ASSYDRASSPLH
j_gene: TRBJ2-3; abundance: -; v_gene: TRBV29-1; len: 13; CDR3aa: SVGVSRGGGATQY
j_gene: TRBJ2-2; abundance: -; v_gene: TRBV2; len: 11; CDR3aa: ASRGQNTGELF
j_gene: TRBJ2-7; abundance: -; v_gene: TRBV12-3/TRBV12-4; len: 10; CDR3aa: ASSFPGDEQY
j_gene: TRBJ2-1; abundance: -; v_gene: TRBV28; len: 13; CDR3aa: ASSLWGAGDNEQF
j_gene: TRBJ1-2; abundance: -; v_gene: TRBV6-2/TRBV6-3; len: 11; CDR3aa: ASSEPFGASYT
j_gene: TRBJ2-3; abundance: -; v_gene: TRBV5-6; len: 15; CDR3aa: ASSRAPGLAGGHTQY
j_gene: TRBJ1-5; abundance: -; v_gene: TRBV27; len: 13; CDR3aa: ASSLGQFGNQPQH
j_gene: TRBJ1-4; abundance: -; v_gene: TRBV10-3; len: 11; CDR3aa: AIRQGFNEKLF
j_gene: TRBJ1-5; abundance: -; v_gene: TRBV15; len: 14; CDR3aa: ATSRVSGGGNQPQH
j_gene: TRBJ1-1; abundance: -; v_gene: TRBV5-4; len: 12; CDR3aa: ASSLGGGRTEAF
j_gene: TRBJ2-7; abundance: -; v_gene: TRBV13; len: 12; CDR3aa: ASSSSRGSYEQY
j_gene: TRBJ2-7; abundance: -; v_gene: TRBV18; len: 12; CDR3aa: ASSPGTGLYEQY
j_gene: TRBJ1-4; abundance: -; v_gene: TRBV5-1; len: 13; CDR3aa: ASSLEQGANEKLF
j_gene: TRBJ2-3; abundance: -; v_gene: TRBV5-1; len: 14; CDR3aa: ASSSRPAGGADTQY
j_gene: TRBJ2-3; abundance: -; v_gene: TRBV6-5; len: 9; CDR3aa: ASTPLDTQY
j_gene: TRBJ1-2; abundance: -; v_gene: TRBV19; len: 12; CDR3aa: ASSSTGGAAGYT
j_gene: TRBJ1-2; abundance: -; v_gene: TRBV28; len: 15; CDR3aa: ASSLPDYKSGAYGYT
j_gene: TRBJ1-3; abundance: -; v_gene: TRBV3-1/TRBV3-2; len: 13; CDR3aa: ASSHDTTYGNTIY
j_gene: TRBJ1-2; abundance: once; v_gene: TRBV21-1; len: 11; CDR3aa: ASSPPGTYGYT
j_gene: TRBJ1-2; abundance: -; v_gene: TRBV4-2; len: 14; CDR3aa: ASSQGWTGGDEGYT
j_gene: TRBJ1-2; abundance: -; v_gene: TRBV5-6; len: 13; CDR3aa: ASSLEGAPNYGYT
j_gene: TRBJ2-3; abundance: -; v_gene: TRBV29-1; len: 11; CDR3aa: SVGLTGTDTQY
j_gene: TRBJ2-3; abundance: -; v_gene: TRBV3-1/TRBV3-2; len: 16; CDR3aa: ASSRGLAGARSTDTQY
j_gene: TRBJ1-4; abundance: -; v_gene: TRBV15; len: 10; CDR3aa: ATSRDREKLF
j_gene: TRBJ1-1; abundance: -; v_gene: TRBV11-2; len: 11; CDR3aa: ASSIGQNTEAF
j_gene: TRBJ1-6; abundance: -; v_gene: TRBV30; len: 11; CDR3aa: AWRGQQISPLH
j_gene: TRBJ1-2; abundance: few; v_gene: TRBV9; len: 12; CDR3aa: ASSVGRGDYGYT
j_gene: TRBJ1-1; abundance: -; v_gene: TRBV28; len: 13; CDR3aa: ASSPHQGAVTEAF
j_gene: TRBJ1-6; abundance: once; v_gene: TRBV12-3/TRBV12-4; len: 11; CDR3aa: ASSLGAPSPLH
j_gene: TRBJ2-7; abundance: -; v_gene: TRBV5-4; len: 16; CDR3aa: ASSTGLAGAQPFYEQY
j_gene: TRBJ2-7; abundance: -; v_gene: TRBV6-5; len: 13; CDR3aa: ASSTGTPTSDEQY
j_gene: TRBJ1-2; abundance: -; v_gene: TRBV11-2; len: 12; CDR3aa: ASSWTDRGGGYT
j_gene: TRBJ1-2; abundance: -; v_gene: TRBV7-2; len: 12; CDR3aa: ASRLTGGDYGYT
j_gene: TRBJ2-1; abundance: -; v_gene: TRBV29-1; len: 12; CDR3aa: SVHRYSSYNEQF
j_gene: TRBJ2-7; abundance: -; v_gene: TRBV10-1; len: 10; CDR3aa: ASSDRVGEQY
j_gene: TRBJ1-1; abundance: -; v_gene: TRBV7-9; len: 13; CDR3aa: ASSMGDRVNTEAF
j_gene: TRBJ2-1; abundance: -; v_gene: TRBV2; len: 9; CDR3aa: ASSPYNEQF
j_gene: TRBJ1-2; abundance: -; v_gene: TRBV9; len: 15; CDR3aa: ASSPAGFGGTNYGYT
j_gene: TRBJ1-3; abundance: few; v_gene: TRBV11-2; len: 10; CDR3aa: ASSSIGNTIY
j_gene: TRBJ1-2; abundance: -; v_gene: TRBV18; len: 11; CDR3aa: ASSVQGGNGYT
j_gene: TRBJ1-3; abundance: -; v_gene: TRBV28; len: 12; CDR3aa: ASSTSSQGNTIY
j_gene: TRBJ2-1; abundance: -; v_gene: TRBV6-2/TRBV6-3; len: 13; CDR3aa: ASSHPRGSTNEQF
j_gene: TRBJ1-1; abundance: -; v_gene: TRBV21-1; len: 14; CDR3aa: ASSLDPGHPNTEAF
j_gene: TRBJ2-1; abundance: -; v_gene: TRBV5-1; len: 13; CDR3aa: ASSLYLPGGGEQF
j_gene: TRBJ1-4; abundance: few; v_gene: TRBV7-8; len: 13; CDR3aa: ASSRGGRTNEKLF
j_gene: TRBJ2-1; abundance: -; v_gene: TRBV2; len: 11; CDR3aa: ASSETLSGEQF
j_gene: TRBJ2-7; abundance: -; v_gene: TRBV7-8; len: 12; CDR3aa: ASSTSDRGYEQY